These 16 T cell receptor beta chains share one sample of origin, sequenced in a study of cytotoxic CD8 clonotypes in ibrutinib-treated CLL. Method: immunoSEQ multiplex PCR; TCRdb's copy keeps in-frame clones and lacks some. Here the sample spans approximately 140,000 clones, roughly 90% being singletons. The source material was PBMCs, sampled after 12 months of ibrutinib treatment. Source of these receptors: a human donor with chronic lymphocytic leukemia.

The CDR3 DNA follows: TGTGCCAGCAGTTCCTCACCCCTCTCGGGCGCCCCCCACGAGCAGTACTTC. It is translated as CASSSSPLSGAPHEQYF. This chain connects TRBV27 to TRBJ2-7; no firm D call. This CDR3 region has 17 residues. With 4 bases removed from V and 5 bases from J, the gap between germline ends came to 24 bases. The germline V gene has CDR1 MNHEY and CDR2 SMNVEV (reference sequence).

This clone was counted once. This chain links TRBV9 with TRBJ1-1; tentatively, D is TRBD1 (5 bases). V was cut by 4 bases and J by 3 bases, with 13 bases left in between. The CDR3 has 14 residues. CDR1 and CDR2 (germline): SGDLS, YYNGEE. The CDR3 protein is CASSPRAWDTEAFF. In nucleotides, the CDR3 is TGTGCCAGCAGCCCCAGGGCTTGGGACACTGAAGCTTTCTTT.

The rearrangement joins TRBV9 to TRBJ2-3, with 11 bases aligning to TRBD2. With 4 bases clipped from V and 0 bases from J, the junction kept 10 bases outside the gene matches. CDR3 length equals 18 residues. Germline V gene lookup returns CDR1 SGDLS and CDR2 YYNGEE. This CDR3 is CASSPRVGTSGSTDTQYF. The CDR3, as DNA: TGTGCCAGCAGCCCCCGGGTTGGGACTAGCGGTAGCACAGATACGCAGTATTTT.

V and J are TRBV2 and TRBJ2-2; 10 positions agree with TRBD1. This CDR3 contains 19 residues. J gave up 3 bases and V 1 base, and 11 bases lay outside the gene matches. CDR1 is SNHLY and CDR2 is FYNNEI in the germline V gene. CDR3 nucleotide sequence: TGTGCCAGCAGTGAAGGGTATCCGGGACAGGGGCCTGACACCGGGGAGCTGTTTTTT. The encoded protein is CASSEGYPGQGPDTGELFF.

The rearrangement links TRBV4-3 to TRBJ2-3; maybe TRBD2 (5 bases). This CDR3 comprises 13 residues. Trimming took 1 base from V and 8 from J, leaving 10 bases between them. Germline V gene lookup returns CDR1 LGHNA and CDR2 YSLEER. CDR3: CASSQATSGTQYF. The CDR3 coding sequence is TGCGCCAGCAGCCAAGCAACTAGTGGTACGCAGTATTTT.

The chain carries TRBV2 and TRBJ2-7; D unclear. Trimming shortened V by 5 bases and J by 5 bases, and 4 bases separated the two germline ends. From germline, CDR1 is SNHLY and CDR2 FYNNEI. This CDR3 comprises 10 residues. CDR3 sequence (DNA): TGTGCCAGCAGTAGCCACGAGCAGTACTTC. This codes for CASSSHEQYF. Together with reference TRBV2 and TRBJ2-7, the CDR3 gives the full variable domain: EPEVTQTPSHQVTQMGQEVILRCVPISNHLYFYWYRQILGQKVEFLVSFYNNEISEKSEIFDDQFSVERPDGSNFTLKIRSTKLEDSAMYFCASSSHEQYFGPGTRLTVT.

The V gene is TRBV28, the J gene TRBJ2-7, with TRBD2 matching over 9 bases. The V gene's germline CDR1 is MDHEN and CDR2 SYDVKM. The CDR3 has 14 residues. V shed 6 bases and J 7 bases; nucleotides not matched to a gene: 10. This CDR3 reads CASSRGGRAEEQYF. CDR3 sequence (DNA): TGTGCCAGCAGCCGCGGCGGGAGGGCCGAGGAGCAGTACTTC.

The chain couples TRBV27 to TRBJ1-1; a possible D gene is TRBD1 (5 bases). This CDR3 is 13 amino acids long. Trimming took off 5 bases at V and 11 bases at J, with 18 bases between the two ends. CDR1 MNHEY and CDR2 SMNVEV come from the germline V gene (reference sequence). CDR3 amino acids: CASSIQPRVEAFF. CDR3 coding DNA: TGTGCCAGCAGTATACAACCCAGGGTGGAGGCTTTCTTT.

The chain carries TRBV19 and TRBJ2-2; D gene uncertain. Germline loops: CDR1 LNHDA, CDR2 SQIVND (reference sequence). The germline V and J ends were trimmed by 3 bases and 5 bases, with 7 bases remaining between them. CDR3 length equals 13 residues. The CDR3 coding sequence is TGTGCCAGTAGTATTCGAAGAACCGGGGAGCTGTTTTTT. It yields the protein CASSIRRTGELFF.

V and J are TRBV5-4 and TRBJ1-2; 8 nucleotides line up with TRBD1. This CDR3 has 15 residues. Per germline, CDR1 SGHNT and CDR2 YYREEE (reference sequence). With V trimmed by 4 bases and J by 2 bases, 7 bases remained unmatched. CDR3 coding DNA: TGTGCCAGCAGCGGAGGTACAGGGGGGAACTATGGCTACACCTTC. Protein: CASSGGTGGNYGYTF.

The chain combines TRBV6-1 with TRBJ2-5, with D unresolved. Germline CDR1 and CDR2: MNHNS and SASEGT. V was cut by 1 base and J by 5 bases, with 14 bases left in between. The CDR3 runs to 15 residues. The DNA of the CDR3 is TGTGCCAGCAGTGAAGTCCCAGGTATATGGGAGACCCAGTACTTC. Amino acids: CASSEVPGIWETQYF.

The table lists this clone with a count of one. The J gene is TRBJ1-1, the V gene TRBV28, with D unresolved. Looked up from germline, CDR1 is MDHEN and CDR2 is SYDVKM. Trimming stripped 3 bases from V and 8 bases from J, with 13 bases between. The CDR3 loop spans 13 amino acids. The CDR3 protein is CASSLGRRNEAFF. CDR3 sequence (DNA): TGTGCCAGCAGTTTGGGCAGGCGGAACGAAGCTTTCTTT.

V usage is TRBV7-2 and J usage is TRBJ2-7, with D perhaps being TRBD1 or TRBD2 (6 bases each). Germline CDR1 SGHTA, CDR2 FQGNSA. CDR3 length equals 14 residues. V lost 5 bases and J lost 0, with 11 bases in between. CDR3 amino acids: CASSPPGASYEQYF. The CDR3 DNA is TGTGCCAGCAGCCCCCCGGGGGCCTCCTACGAGCAGTACTTC.

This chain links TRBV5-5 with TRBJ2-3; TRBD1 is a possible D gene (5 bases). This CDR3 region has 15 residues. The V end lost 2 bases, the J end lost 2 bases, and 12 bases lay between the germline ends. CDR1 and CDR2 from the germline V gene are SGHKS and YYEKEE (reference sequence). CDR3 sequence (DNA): TGTGCCAGCAGCTTAGGGGCCGGCTTCACAGATACGCAGTATTTT. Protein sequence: CASSLGAGFTDTQYF. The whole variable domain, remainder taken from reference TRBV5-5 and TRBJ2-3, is DAGVTQSPTHLIKTRGQQVTLRCSPISGHKSVSWYQQVLGQGPQFIFQYYEKEERGRGNFPDRFSARQFPNYSSELNVNALLLGDSALYLCASSLGAGFTDTQYFGPGTRLTVL.

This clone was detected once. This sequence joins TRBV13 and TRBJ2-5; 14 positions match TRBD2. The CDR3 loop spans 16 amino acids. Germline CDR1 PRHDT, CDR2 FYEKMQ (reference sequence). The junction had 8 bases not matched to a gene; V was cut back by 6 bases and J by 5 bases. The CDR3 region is CASSSRGLAGGETQYF. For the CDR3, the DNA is TGTGCCAGCAGTTCACGCGGACTAGCGGGAGGTGAGACCCAGTACTTC.

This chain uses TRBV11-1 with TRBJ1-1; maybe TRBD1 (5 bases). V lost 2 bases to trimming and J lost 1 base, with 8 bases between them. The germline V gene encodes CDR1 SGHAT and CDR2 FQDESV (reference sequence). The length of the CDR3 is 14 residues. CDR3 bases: TGTGCCAGCAGCTTACAGGGCAGGAACACTGAAGCTTTCTTT. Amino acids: CASSLQGRNTEAFF.